This is a list of T cell receptor beta chains from one sample in a study of T-cell memory formation after mild COVID-19. TCRdb itself ran the 5' RACE reads through MiXCR, one entry per CDR3 protein. The sample has 450,000 to 700,000 distinct CDR3 sequences; about a sixth are singletons. Sequenced input: PBMCs or a T cell subset sorted from them (not recorded which). The receptor set was obtained from an adult woman who had mild COVID-19 (a few samples of this study predate the infection). Cell type and time point are not known. Both conserved end residues are part of each CDR3. A D gene is named only where the DNA matches it firmly. For some rows the clone size is stated as once, few or many, or as a class when expanded; others skip it.

v_call	d_call	j_call	clone_size	cdr3_nt	cdr3_aa
TRBV20-1	TRBD2	TRBJ2-1	many	TGCAGTGCTATGTCTTCGGCGGGGGAAAATGAGCAGTTCTTC	CSAMSSAGENEQFF
TRBV7-3	NA	TRBJ2-1	NA	TGTGCCAGCAGCTTATCCCGGGAAGGGTACAATGAGCAGTTCTTC	CASSLSREGYNEQFF
TRBV20-1	TRBD2	TRBJ2-7	NA	TGCAGTGCTAGGTCTAGCGGGGAGCCCTACGAGCAGTACTTC	CSARSSGEPYEQYF
TRBV7-2	NA	TRBJ2-1	few	TGTGCCAGCAGCTTAGGGATGGGGCGGGACAACAATGAGCAGTTCTTC	CASSLGMGRDNNEQFF
TRBV5-6	TRBD1	TRBJ1-4	few	TGTGCCAGCAGCTTGCGGTGGACAGGGAATGAAAAACTGTTTTTT	CASSLRWTGNEKLFF
TRBV7-3	TRBD1	TRBJ1-1	few	TGTGCCAGCAGTTCCGGGGACAGGGGGTCTGAAGCTTTCTTT	CASSSGDRGSEAFF
TRBV12-3/TRBV12-4	NA	TRBJ2-5	NA	TGTGCCAGCAGGGAAAGACAGGCAGGGACCCAGTACTTC	CASRERQAGTQYF
TRBV7-3	NA	TRBJ2-7	NA	TGTGCCAGCAGCCCTAGCCCCCTAAGCTCCTACGAGCAGTACTTC	CASSPSPLSSYEQYF
TRBV27	TRBD1	TRBJ2-7	few	TGTGCCAGCAGTCCCTGGGACAGGGCCGAGCAGTACTTC	CASSPWDRAEQYF
TRBV3-1	NA	TRBJ2-7	few	TGTGCCAGCAGCCAAGAGCGGTGGACTCACTCCTACGAGCAGTACTTC	CASSQERWTHSYEQYF
TRBV12-3/TRBV12-4	NA	TRBJ1-2	NA	TGTGCCAGCAGTTTAGTAGGTGCCGGATCCTATGGCTACACCTTC	CASSLVGAGSYGYTF
TRBV5-1	TRBD1	TRBJ1-2	NA	TGCGCCAGCAGCGGAACCGGGACAGGGCATGGCTACACCTTC	CASSGTGTGHGYTF
TRBV12-3/TRBV12-4	TRBD2	TRBJ2-2	few	TGTGCCAGCAGTCTTAGCGGGAGTGGCACCGGGGAGCTGTTTTTT	CASSLSGSGTGELFF
TRBV30	TRBD2	TRBJ2-7	NA	TGTGCCTGGAGTGTAATGGCGGGGGGGCCTTACGAGCAGTACTTC	CAWSVMAGGPYEQYF
TRBV3-1	NA	TRBJ2-7	NA	TGTGCCAGCAGCCAAGATACCAGTGGGTACTACGAGCAGTACTTC	CASSQDTSGYYEQYF
TRBV4-1	TRBD2	TRBJ2-1	few	TGCGCCAGCAGCCAATCAACTAGCGGGGCTTACAATGAGCAGTTCTTC	CASSQSTSGAYNEQFF
TRBV18	TRBD1	TRBJ1-2	NA	TGTGCCAGCTCACCGACAGGGACGGGGTACTATGGCTACACCTTC	CASSPTGTGYYGYTF
TRBV2	NA	TRBJ2-2	NA	TGTGCCAGCAGTCAAAAAGGGGTGGCAGACCCCTCCTCCGGGGAGCTGTTTTTT	CASSQKGVADPSSGELFF
TRBV20-1	TRBD1	TRBJ2-5	few	TGCAGTGCTAGAGACACAACAGGGGAGTTATGGGAGACCCAGTACTTC	CSARDTTGELWETQYF
TRBV25-1	NA	TRBJ2-1	few	TGTGCCAGCAGCCCCAGGGCTATCGTAGGCTACAATGAGCAGTTCTTC	CASSPRAIVGYNEQFF
TRBV2	TRBD2	TRBJ2-1	NA	TGTGCCAGCAGCCGACTAGCGGGGAGAGGAGGTGAGCAGTTCTTC	CASSRLAGRGGEQFF
TRBV24-1	TRBD2	TRBJ2-3	NA	TGTGCCACCAGTGATACCCCGGGACTAGCGGGGGTCACAGATACGCAGTATTTT	CATSDTPGLAGVTDTQYF
TRBV28	TRBD1	TRBJ2-1	NA	TGTGCCAGCAGTTCCGTCTCTAGGACAGGGGGCAGAAATGAGCAGTTCTTC	CASSSVSRTGGRNEQFF
TRBV12-3/TRBV12-4	NA	TRBJ2-3	NA	TGTGCCAGCACCACGCAGGGACTTCCCACAGATACGCAGTATTTT	CASTTQGLPTDTQYF
TRBV5-1	TRBD1	TRBJ2-2	NA	TGCGCCAGCAGCTTACCCCGGACAGGGGGCCGTAAGGAGACCGGGGAGCTGTTTTTT	CASSLPRTGGRKETGELFF
TRBV11-3	NA	TRBJ1-6	NA	TGTGCCAGCAGCTTAAGTACGGATTCACCCCTCCACTTT	CASSLSTDSPLHF
TRBV7-8	NA	TRBJ1-2	few	TGTGCCAGCAGCTCGGATTTGCAAGGCTACACCTTC	CASSSDLQGYTF
TRBV9	NA	TRBJ2-1	NA	TGTGCCAGCAGCGTAGACAGCGGGCTTACCTACAATGAGCAGTTCTTC	CASSVDSGLTYNEQFF
TRBV10-3	TRBD2	TRBJ2-5	NA	TGTGCCATCAGCGCGGGAGTGGGTCAAGAGACCCAGTACTTC	CAISAGVGQETQYF
TRBV9	NA	TRBJ2-5	NA	TGTGCCAGCAGCGTAGCTCCGACCGGCCAAGAGACCCAGTACTTC	CASSVAPTGQETQYF
TRBV4-2	TRBD2	TRBJ2-1	NA	TGTGCCAGCAGCGGGCGACTAGCGGGGGGGTACAATGAGCAGTTCTTC	CASSGRLAGGYNEQFF
TRBV19	NA	TRBJ2-1	NA	TGTGCCAGTAGTGAGGCCCGCTGGAATGAGCAGTTCTTC	CASSEARWNEQFF
TRBV2	NA	TRBJ1-5	few	TGTGCCAGCAGTTCGGGACCGGATAGCAATCAGCCCCAGCATTTT	CASSSGPDSNQPQHF
TRBV12-3/TRBV12-4	NA	TRBJ1-5	few	TGTGCCAGCAGTCTAGACCACAATCAGCCCCAGCATTTT	CASSLDHNQPQHF
TRBV5-4	TRBD1	TRBJ1-2	many	TGTGCCAGCAGCCCAATGGGGACAGGGGGCTGGGGCTATGGCTACACCTTC	CASSPMGTGGWGYGYTF
TRBV2	TRBD1	TRBJ1-4	few	TGTGCCAGCAGTGATGGGACAGGGTCTGAAAAACTGTTTTTT	CASSDGTGSEKLFF
TRBV18	NA	TRBJ1-5	NA	TGTGCCAGCCCAACCGGGTTGTCAAATCAGCCCCAGCATTTT	CASPTGLSNQPQHF
TRBV9	NA	TRBJ2-7	NA	TGTGCCAGCAGCGTAGCTGACAGTTCCGAGCAGTACTTC	CASSVADSSEQYF
TRBV20-1	NA	TRBJ1-2	few	TGCAGTGCTAGGGCGCCGGGGGAAGGCTACACCTTC	CSARAPGEGYTF
TRBV7-9	NA	TRBJ2-5	few	TGTGCCAGCAGCCACCGCCCAACCGGGACTGCACAGACCCAGTACTTC	CASSHRPTGTAQTQYF
TRBV7-2	TRBD2	TRBJ2-1	few	TGTGCCAGCAGGAGCGGGAGGGGTGCCAATGAGCAGTTCTTC	CASRSGRGANEQFF